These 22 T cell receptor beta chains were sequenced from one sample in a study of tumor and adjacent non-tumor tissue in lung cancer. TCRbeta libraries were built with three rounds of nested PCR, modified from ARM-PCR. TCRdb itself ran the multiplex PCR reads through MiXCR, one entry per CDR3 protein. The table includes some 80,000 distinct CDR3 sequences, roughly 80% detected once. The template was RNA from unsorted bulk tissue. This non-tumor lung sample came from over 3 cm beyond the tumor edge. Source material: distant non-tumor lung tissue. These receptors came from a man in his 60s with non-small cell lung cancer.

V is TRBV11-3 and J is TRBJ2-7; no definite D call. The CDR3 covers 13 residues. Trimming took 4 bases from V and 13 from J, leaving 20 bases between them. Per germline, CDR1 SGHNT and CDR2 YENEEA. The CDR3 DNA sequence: TGTGCCAGCAGCTACGGGCAGACCTACGAACACTACTTC. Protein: CASSYGQTYEHYF.

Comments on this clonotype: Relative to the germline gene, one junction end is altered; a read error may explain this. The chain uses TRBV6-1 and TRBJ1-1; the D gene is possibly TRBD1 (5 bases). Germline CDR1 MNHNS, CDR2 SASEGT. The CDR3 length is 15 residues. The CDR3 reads CASSEWGVRNTEVFF. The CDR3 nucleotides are TGTGCCAGTAGTGAATGGGGGGTCAGAAACACTGAAGTTTTCTTT.

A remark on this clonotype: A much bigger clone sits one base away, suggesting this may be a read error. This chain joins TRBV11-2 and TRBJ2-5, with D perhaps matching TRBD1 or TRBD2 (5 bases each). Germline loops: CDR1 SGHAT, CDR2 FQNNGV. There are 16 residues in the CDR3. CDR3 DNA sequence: TGTGCCAGCAGCGAGGGGACCGCTGAAGAGATTGAGACCAAGTACTTC. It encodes CASSEGTAEEIETKYF.

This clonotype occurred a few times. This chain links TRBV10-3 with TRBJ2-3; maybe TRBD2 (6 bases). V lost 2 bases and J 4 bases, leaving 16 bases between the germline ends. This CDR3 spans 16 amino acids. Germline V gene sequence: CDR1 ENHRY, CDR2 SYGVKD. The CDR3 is CAISEGRGSGADTQYF. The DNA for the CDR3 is TGTGCCATCAGTGAGGGTCGGGGGAGTGGCGCAGATACGCAGTATTTT.

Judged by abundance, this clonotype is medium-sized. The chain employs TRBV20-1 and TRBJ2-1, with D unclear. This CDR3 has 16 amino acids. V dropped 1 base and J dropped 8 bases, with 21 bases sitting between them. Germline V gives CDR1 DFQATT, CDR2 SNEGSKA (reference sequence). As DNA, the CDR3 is TGCAGTGCTAGAGCAAGGAGCCGGGCCGAGTTTGATGAGCAGTTCTTC. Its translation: CSARARSRAEFDEQFF.

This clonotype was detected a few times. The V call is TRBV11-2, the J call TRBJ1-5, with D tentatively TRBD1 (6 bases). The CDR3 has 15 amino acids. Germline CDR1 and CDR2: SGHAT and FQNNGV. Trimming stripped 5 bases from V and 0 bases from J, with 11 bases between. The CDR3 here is CASSAEGVSNQPQHF. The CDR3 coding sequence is TGTGCCAGCAGCGCGGAGGGGGTTAGCAATCAGCCCCAGCATTTT.

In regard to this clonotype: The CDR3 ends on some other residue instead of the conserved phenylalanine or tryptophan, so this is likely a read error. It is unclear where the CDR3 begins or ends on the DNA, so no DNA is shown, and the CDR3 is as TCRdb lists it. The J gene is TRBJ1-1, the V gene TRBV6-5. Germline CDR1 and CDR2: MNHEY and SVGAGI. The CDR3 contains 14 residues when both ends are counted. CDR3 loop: CTSSYRSEGTETFS.

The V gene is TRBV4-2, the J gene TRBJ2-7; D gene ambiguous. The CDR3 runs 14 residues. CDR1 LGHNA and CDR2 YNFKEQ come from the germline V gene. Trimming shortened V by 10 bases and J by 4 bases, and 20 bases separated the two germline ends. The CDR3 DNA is TGTGCCAACACCCAAGACCCCTCACGTTACGAGCAGTACTTC. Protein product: CANTQDPSRYEQYF.

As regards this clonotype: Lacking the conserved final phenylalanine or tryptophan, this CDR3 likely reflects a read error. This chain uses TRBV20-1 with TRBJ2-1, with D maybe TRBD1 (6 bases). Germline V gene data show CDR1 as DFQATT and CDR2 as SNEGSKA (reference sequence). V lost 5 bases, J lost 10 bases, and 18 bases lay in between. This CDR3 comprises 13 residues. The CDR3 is CSAPLQGMCEQFL. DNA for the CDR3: TGCAGTGCTCCACTACAGGGAATGTGCGAGCAGTTCTTG.

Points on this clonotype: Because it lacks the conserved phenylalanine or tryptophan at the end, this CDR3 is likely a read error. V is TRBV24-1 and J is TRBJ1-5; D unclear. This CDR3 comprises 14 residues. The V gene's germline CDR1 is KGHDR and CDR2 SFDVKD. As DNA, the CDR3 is TGTGCCATCAGTGAAGGTTCTAGCAATCAGCCCCAGCATTAC. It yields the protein CAISEGSSNQPQHY.

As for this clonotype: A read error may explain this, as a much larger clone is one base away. For the CDR3, the DNA is TGCGCCAGCAGCCTAGGAAGGACAATGAACACTGAAGCTTTCTTT. It yields the protein CASSLGRTMNTEAFF. The rearrangement links TRBV4-1 to TRBJ1-1; perhaps TRBD1 as D (5 bases). The length of the CDR3 is 15 residues. CDR1 is MGHRA and CDR2 is YSYEKL in the germline V gene. Trimming shortened V by 4 bases and J by 0 bases, and 12 bases separated the two germline ends.

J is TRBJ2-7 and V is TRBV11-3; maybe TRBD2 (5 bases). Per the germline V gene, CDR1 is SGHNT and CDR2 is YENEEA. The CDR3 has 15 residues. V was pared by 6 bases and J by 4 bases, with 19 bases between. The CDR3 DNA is TGTGCCAGCAGTTATTGGACTGGATTAACGTACGAGCAGTACTTC. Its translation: CASSYWTGLTYEQYF.

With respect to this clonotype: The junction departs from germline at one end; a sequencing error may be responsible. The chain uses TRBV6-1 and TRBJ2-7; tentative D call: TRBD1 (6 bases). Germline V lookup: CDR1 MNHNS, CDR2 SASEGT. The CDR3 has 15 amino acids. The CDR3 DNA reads TGTGCCAGCCGTGTACAACAGGGTAGCTCCTACGAGCAGTACTTT. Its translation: CASRVQQGSSYEQYF.

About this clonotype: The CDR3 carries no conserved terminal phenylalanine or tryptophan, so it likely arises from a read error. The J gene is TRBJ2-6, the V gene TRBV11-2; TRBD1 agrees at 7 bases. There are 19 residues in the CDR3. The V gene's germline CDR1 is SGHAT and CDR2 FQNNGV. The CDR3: CASRLVPKDRPSGVNVLTL. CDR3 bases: TGTGCCAGCAGATTAGTTCCAAAGGACAGGCCCTCTGGGGTCAACGTCCTGACTCTC.

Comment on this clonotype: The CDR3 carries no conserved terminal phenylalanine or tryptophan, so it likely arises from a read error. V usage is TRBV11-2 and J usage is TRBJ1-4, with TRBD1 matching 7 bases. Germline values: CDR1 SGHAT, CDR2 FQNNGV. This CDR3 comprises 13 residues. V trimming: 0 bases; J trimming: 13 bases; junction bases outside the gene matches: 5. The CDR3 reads CASSLDIGGGLFT. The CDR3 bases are TGTGCCAGCAGCTTAGATATAGGGGGCGGACTGTTTACT.

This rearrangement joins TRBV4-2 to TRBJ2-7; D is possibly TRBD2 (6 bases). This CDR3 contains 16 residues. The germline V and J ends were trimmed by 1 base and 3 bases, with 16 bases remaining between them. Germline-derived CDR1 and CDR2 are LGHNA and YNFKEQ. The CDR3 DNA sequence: TGTGCCAGCAGCCAAGCAAAAGGTGCGGGGAACTACGAGCAGTACTTC. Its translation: CASSQAKGAGNYEQYF.

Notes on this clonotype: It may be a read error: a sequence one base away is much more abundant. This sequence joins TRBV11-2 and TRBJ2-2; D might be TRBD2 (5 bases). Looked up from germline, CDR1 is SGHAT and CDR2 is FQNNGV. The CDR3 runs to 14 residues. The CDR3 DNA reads TGTGCCAGCGGCTATACTAGAGACACCGGGGAGCTGTCTTTT. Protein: CASGYTRDTGELSF.

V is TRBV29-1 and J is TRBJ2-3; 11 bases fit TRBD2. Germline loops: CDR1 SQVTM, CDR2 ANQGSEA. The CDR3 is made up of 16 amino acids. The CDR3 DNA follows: TGCAGAGCCATAAAAATAGCGGGAGGGAGCACAGATACGCAGTATTTT. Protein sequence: CRAIKIAGGSTDTQYF.

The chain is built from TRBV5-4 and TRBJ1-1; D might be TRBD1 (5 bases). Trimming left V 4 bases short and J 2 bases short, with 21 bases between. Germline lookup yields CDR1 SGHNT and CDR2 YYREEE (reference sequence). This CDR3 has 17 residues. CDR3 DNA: TGTGCCAGCAGCGCCAGTCGACGGGGACGAGGCAACACTGAAGCTTTCTTT. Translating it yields CASSASRRGRGNTEAFF.

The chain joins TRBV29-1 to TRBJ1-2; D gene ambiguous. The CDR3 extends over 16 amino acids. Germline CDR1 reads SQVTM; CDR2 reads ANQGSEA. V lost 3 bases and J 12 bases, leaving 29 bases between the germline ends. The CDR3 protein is CSVDGIGLREGYGHTF. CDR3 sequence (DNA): TGCAGCGTTGACGGGATTGGTTTGAGGGAAGGCTATGGTCACACCTTC.

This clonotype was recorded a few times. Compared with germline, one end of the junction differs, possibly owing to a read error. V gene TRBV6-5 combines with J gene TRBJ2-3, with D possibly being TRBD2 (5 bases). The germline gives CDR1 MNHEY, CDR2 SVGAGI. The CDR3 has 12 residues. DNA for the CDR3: TGTGCCAGCAGTGCGGGCACACATACGCAGTATTTT. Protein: CASSAGTHTQYF.

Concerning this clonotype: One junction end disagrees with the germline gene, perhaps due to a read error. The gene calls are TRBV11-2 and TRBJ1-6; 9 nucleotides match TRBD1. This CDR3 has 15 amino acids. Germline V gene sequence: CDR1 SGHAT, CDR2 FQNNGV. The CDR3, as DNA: TGTGCCATCAGCTTAGAAACAGGGGGCTTTTCACCCCACCACTTC. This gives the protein CAISLETGGFSPHHF.